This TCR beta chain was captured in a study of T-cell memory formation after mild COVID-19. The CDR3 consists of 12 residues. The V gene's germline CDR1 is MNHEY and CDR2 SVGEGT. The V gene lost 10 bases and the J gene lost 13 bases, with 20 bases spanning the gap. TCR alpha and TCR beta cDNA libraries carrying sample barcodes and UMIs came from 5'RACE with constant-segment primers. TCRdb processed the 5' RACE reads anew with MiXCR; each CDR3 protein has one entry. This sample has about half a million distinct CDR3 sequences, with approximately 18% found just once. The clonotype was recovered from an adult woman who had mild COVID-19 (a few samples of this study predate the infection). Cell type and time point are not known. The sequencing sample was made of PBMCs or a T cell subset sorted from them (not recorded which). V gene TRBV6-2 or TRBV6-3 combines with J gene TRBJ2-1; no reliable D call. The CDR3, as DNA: TGTGCCAACCACTTCCGCTGTCAAGTCCAGTTCTTC. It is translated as CANHFRCQVQFF.